Below, 30 T cell receptor beta chains from the same sample are listed, as sequenced in a study of shared clonotypes between healthy human individuals. Assay: immunoSEQ multiplex PCR; the TCRdb copy retains only in-frame clones and omits some. The sample holds roughly 2.1 million clones, under 95% seen once. CD45RO-negative cells were positively selected for CCR7, leaving out terminally differentiated effector memory CD45RA+ cells. Sequencing was performed on naive CD8+ T cells from PBMCs. Source of these receptors: a man aged 18 to 29 in good health. Some clones in this sample may be carry-over from other donors' samples.

This chain joins TRBV6-5 and TRBJ2-1, with D unclear. V was pared by 6 bases and J by 1 base, with 13 bases between. CDR3 size: 15 residues. CDR1 and CDR2 from the germline V gene are MNHEY and SVGAGI. The CDR3 DNA follows: TGTGCCAGCAGCAAACTTATGGGGTCCTACAATGAGCAGTTCTTC. Protein sequence: CASSKLMGSYNEQFF.

The rearrangement uses TRBV7-2 and TRBJ2-7, with TRBD1 matching 8 bases. CDR3 size: 13 residues. The V and J ends lost 4 bases and 3 bases, in that order; junction bases with no gene match: 2. Germline CDR1 and CDR2: SGHTA and FQGNSA. Written as DNA, the CDR3 is TGTGCCAGCAGCTGGGACAGGAACTACGAGCAGTACTTC. Translated: CASSWDRNYEQYF.

V is TRBV7-9 and J is TRBJ1-1; 7 bases map to TRBD1. The germline V gene encodes CDR1 SEHNR and CDR2 FQNEAQ (reference sequence). After removal of 5 bases from V and 5 bases from J, the junction contained 11 bases not matched to a gene. The CDR3 is 15 residues long. CDR3 DNA: TGTGCCAGCAGCCCCCGGGAGGGGGCGAAAACTGAAGCTTTCTTT. This translates into CASSPREGAKTEAFF.

The V gene is TRBV19, the J gene TRBJ2-2; D unresolved. Trimming removed 8 bases from V and 7 bases from J, with 17 bases in between. The CDR3 extends over 14 amino acids. Germline-derived CDR1 and CDR2 are LNHDA and SQIVND (reference sequence). DNA for the CDR3: TGTGCCAGTTGTCTGACTCTTTATTGCGGGGAGCTGTTTTTT. Amino acids: CASCLTLYCGELFF.

The V gene is TRBV7-9, the J gene TRBJ2-2; 7 nucleotides match TRBD2. J was trimmed by 4 bases and V by 1 base; bases with no gene match: 12. The germline V gene has CDR1 SEHNR and CDR2 FQNEAQ (reference sequence). This CDR3 contains 18 residues. CDR3 sequence reads: CASSLGEGGIEATGELFF. CDR3 DNA sequence: TGTGCCAGCAGCTTAGGGGAGGGAGGGATCGAAGCCACCGGGGAGCTGTTTTTT.

The chain is built from TRBV18 and TRBJ2-2; D is perhaps TRBD1 or TRBD2 (5 bases each). The CDR3 spans 17 residues. V lost 1 base and J lost 4, with 16 bases in between. Germline CDR1 is KGHSH and CDR2 is LQKENI. In nucleotides, the CDR3 is TGTGCCAGCTCACCACTTGTGAGGGGACCTTCCACCGGGGAGCTGTTTTTT. It encodes CASSPLVRGPSTGELFF.

The genes are TRBV28 and TRBJ2-3; TRBD2 is a possible D gene (5 bases). Germline V gene data show CDR1 as MDHEN and CDR2 as SYDVKM. The CDR3 totals 17 residues. Trimming took 3 bases from V and 3 from J, leaving 19 bases between them. DNA of the CDR3: TGTGCCAGCAGTTTCCGGGCGGTCCCTCGCGGGACAGATACGCAGTATTTT. This sequence encodes CASSFRAVPRGTDTQYF.

The chain carries TRBV27 and TRBJ1-5; D might be TRBD1 (5 bases). The germline V gene has CDR1 MNHEY and CDR2 SMNVEV (reference sequence). This CDR3 region has 15 residues. Trimming shortened V by 6 bases and J by 1 base, and 13 bases separated the two germline ends. This CDR3 is CASSPRVASNQPQHF. DNA of the CDR3: TGTGCCAGCAGCCCCAGGGTAGCGAGCAATCAGCCCCAGCATTTT.

V gene TRBV21-1 combines with J gene TRBJ1-2; TRBD1 is the table's D call, not checked against the DNA. TRBV21-1 is listed as a pseudogene. This CDR3 is 14 amino acids long. CDR3: CASSKVSGSYGYTF. The CDR3 coding sequence is TGTGCCAGCAGCAAAGTTTCAGGGTCCTATGGCTACACCTTC.

The chain carries TRBV19 and TRBJ1-5; a weak D match, TRBD1 (5 bases). The germline V gene encodes CDR1 LNHDA and CDR2 SQIVND (reference sequence). The V end lost 3 bases, the J end lost 5 bases, and 8 bases lay between the germline ends. The CDR3 covers 13 residues. The CDR3 spells CASSMGGYQPQHF. The CDR3 DNA is TGTGCCAGTAGTATGGGGGGGTATCAGCCCCAGCATTTT. The whole variable domain, remainder taken from reference TRBV19 and TRBJ1-5, is DGGITQSPKYLFRKEGQNVTLSCEQNLNHDAMYWYRQDPGQGLRLIYYSQIVNDFQKGDIAEGYSVSREKKESFPLTVTSAQKNPTAFYLCASSMGGYQPQHFGDGTRLSIL.

This chain joins TRBV6-6 and TRBJ1-2; D may be TRBD1 (6 bases). The V gene's germline CDR1 is MNHNY and CDR2 SVGAGI (reference sequence). With 3 bases removed from V and 3 bases from J, the gap between germline ends came to 14 bases. The CDR3 extends over 15 amino acids. CDR3 loop: CASSYAGAGDYGYTF. The CDR3 bases are TGTGCCAGCAGTTATGCGGGGGCAGGGGACTATGGCTACACCTTC.

The CDR3 here is CASSFNRETSGRRDIQYF. For the CDR3, the DNA is TGTGCCAGCAGCTTCAACCGGGAGACTAGCGGGAGGAGGGACATTCAGTACTTC. This chain joins TRBV7-8 and TRBJ2-4; 13 bases map to TRBD2. V gave up 3 bases and J gave up 8 bases; unmatched junction bases: 13. This CDR3 is built from 18 residues. Per germline, CDR1 SGHVS and CDR2 FQNEAQ. Based on the CDR3 plus reference TRBV7-8 and TRBJ2-4, the full variable domain is GAGVSQSPRYKVAKRGQDVALRCDPISGHVSLFWYQQALGQGPEFLTYFQNEAQLDKSGLPSDRFFAERPEGSVSTLKIQRTQQEDSAVYLCASSFNRETSGRRDIQYFGAGTRLSVL.

A word on this clone: The same CDR3 can be traced to other DNA sequences in this sample. The gene calls are TRBV27 and TRBJ2-2; D not certain. Germline V gene data show CDR1 as MNHEY and CDR2 as SMNVEV (reference sequence). The CDR3 runs 13 residues. Trimming removed 0 bases from V and 4 bases from J, with 3 bases in between. CDR3: CASSLSITGELFF. In DNA, the CDR3 is TGTGCCAGCAGTTTATCAATCACCGGGGAGCTGTTTTTT.

The chain uses TRBV29-1 and TRBJ2-7; tentatively, D is TRBD1 (6 bases). Germline CDR1 is SQVTM and CDR2 is ANQGSEA. The CDR3 has 13 amino acids. Between the trimmed V and J ends, which lost 5 bases and 0 bases, there was a span of 11 bases. The CDR3: CSVLQGSSYEQYF. For the CDR3, the DNA is TGCAGCGTTCTACAGGGAAGCTCCTACGAGCAGTACTTC.

On this clone: Other DNA variants within this sample encode the same CDR3. The chain uses TRBV13 and TRBJ2-5; D not resolved. This CDR3 is 13 amino acids long. The V gene lost 0 bases and the J gene lost 1 base, with 3 bases spanning the gap. CDR1 and CDR2 (germline): PRHDT, FYEKMQ (reference sequence). For the CDR3, the DNA is TGTGCCAGCAGCTTAGGGAGCCAAGAGACCCAGTACTTC. This codes for CASSLGSQETQYF.

The chain couples TRBV6-5 to TRBJ2-7, with 7 bases fitting TRBD2. V shed 5 bases and J 3 bases; nucleotides not matched to a gene: 7. Germline CDR1 and CDR2: MNHEY and SVGAGI. This CDR3 is 14 amino acids long. The DNA for the CDR3 is TGTGCCAGCAGTGCGAGACTAGCCCACTACGAGCAGTACTTC. Translating gives CASSARLAHYEQYF.

This chain joins TRBV4-2 and TRBJ2-7; possibly TRBD1 or TRBD2 for D (6 bases each). The V gene's germline CDR1 is LGHNA and CDR2 YNFKEQ. V was clipped by 4 bases and J by 2 bases, with 18 bases between them. The CDR3 has 16 amino acids. DNA for the CDR3: TGTGCCAGCAGCCGCGACTTTGAGGGGGAGGCCTACGAGCAGTACTTC. Protein: CASSRDFEGEAYEQYF.

The chain links TRBV2 to TRBJ1-2; tentatively, D is TRBD1 (6 bases). Germline V gene sequence: CDR1 SNHLY, CDR2 FYNNEI. V lost 6 bases and J 4 bases, leaving 15 bases between the germline ends. The CDR3 has 14 amino acids. The CDR3 sequence: CASRGPDRSYGYTF. The CDR3 bases are TGTGCCAGCAGGGGCCCAGACAGGAGCTATGGCTACACCTTC.

Here the CDR3 DNA reads TGTGCCAGCAGCCAAGAAGGGGAGGGCTCTGGAAACACCATATATTTT. Translating it yields CASSQEGEGSGNTIYF. This chain joins TRBV4-2 and TRBJ1-3, with D possibly TRBD1 on 5 matching bases. CDR3 length: 16 amino acids. Per germline, CDR1 LGHNA and CDR2 YNFKEQ. Trimming shortened V by 0 bases and J by 0 bases, and 9 bases separated the two germline ends.

This clone has just one count. The genes are TRBV5-4 and TRBJ2-5; unclear D gene. The CDR3 runs 16 residues. Trimming pared 0 bases from V and 5 bases from J, leaving 17 bases between. Germline V gene sequence: CDR1 SGHNT, CDR2 YYREEE (reference sequence). CDR3 sequence (DNA): TGTGCCAGCAGCTTGGACCGAATGGCCGTAGGGGAGACCCAGTACTTC. This sequence encodes CASSLDRMAVGETQYF.

V usage is TRBV11-2 and J usage is TRBJ2-5; possible D gene TRBD2, 8 bases. The V and J ends lost 3 bases and 1 base respectively, with 24 bases between them. Germline assignment: CDR1 SGHAT and CDR2 FQNNGV. The CDR3 totals 19 residues. The CDR3 sequence is CASSFSPEGAGGPQETQYF. In DNA form, the CDR3 reads TGTGCCAGCAGCTTTAGCCCCGAGGGGGCGGGAGGTCCCCAAGAGACCCAGTACTTC.

This chain uses TRBV7-2 with TRBJ2-4; D could derive from TRBD1 or TRBD2 (5 bases each). The length of the CDR3 is 14 residues. From germline, CDR1 is SGHTA and CDR2 FQGNSA. V lost 2 bases and J lost 6, with 11 bases in between. For the CDR3, the DNA is TGTGCCAGCAGCTTACAAGGGGCGGGAAACATTCAGTACTTC. Translated, it gives CASSLQGAGNIQYF.

The V gene is TRBV19, the J gene TRBJ1-2, with TRBD1 matching 8 bases. The CDR3 is 14 amino acids. Germline V gene sequence: CDR1 LNHDA, CDR2 SQIVND (reference sequence). The V segment lost 10 bases and the J segment 8 bases; nucleotides outside the gene matches: 15. Here the CDR3 reads CATRTGQGLGGYTF. CDR3 nucleotide sequence: TGTGCCACCAGAACCGGACAGGGCCTGGGCGGCTACACCTTC.

J is TRBJ2-2 and V is TRBV7-3; TRBD2 agrees at 15 bases. CDR1 SGHTA and CDR2 FQGTGA come from the germline V gene. The CDR3 totals 21 residues. With V trimmed by 4 bases and J by 4 bases, 16 bases remained unmatched. CDR3 loop: CASSSRTNRTSGRGFTGELFF. For the CDR3, the DNA is TGTGCCAGCAGCTCCCGAACCAACAGGACTAGCGGGAGGGGGTTCACCGGGGAGCTGTTTTTT.

The chain uses TRBV27 and TRBJ2-7; TRBD1 is a possible D gene (6 bases). This CDR3 is built from 14 residues. Trimming removed 4 bases from V and 3 bases from J, with 13 bases in between. Germline assignment: CDR1 MNHEY and CDR2 SMNVEV (reference sequence). The CDR3 sequence is CASSSIRGNYEQYF. CDR3 sequence (DNA): TGTGCCAGCAGTTCCATCAGGGGTAACTACGAGCAGTACTTC.

Regarding this clone: A read error may account for a junction end that differs from germline. The chain recombines TRBV11-2 with TRBJ2-5; 12 bases fit TRBD2. This CDR3 spans 16 amino acids. Germline CDR1 and CDR2: SGHAT and FQNNGV. The CDR3 sequence: CASSVETSGRGETQYF. In DNA, the CDR3 is TGTGCCAGCAGCGTAGAGACTAGCGGGAGAGGGGAGACCCAGTACTTC.

Concerning this clone: Within the sample, other DNA sequences also encode this same CDR3. CDR3 nucleotides: TGTGCCAGCAGCTCGGGGGGCTACGAGCAGTACTTC. Translating it yields CASSSGGYEQYF. The chain employs TRBV11-2 and TRBJ2-7; 7 nucleotides agree with TRBD2. Germline loops: CDR1 SGHAT, CDR2 FQNNGV. Germline trimming cut 4 bases from V and 3 bases from J; bases unmatched to any gene: 0. The CDR3 loop spans 12 amino acids.

The gene calls are TRBV4-1 and TRBJ1-5; D gene ambiguous. This CDR3 region has 13 residues. Deletions cut 1 base from V and 4 bases from J, with 5 bases between. Germline V gives CDR1 MGHRA, CDR2 YSYEKL. Written as DNA, the CDR3 is TGCGCCAGCAGCCAAGTCTTGAATCAGCCCCAGCATTTT. Amino acid sequence: CASSQVLNQPQHF.

In its sample, this clone was seen once. In DNA form, the CDR3 reads TGTGCCAGCAGCACAGACAAGGCGGGCGAGCAGTACTTC. Protein product: CASSTDKAGEQYF. The chain employs TRBV7-6 and TRBJ2-7, with a possible D match to TRBD2 (5 bases). The CDR3 runs to 13 residues. With 5 bases removed from V and 6 bases from J, the gap between germline ends came to 14 bases. The germline V gene encodes CDR1 SGHVS and CDR2 FNYEAQ.

Remarks on this clone: The same CDR3 also results from other DNA sequences found in this sample. V gene TRBV27 combines with J gene TRBJ2-3; maybe TRBD1 (5 bases). The germline V gene encodes CDR1 MNHEY and CDR2 SMNVEV (reference sequence). Trimming shortened V by 5 bases and J by 0 bases, and 9 bases separated the two germline ends. There are 14 residues in the CDR3. The CDR3 protein is CASSPDRSTDTQYF. The CDR3 coding sequence is TGTGCCAGCAGTCCCGACAGAAGCACAGATACGCAGTATTTT.